This entry lists 29 T cell receptor beta chains sequenced from one sample in a study of post-analysis software for immune sequencing data. Study conclusions and caveats: Controls had lower frequencies than patients of about five TRBV segments, which included TRBV5-6, TRBV5-1 and TRBV20-1.

TCR beta cDNA libraries had unique molecular identifiers. In TCRdb, the PCR reads were re-called with MiXCR into one record per CDR3 protein. Among around 440,000 distinct CDR3 sequences listed, 45% were seen once. What these receptors recognize is not known. Sequenced sample: blood. The origin of the receptors is a girl between 10 and 17 years old with multiple sclerosis.

The chain recombines TRBV6-5 with TRBJ2-1, with TRBD2 matching 14 bases. CDR1 MNHEY and CDR2 SVGAGI come from the germline V gene. Germline trimming cut 4 bases from V and 7 bases from J; bases unmatched to any gene: 9. The CDR3 consists of 17 residues. The CDR3 sequence is CASSWGVGLAGVNEQFF. DNA of the CDR3: TGTGCCAGCAGTTGGGGGGTGGGACTAGCGGGAGTGAATGAGCAGTTCTTC.

DNA of the CDR3: TGTGCCAGCAGCCTACCTGGACAGAACACTGAAGCTTTCTTT. Protein product: CASSLPGQNTEAFF. The chain combines TRBV3-1 with TRBJ1-1; D is possibly TRBD1 (5 bases). Trimming cost V 4 bases and J 1 base, with 10 bases left between them. The CDR3 extends over 14 amino acids. The germline V gene encodes CDR1 LGHDT and CDR2 YNNKEL (reference sequence).

This chain links TRBV20-1 with TRBJ2-7; D remains ambiguous. V gave up 1 base and J gave up 7 bases, with 23 bases separating them. The germline V gene has CDR1 DFQATT and CDR2 SNEGSKA (reference sequence). The CDR3 runs 16 residues. CDR3 sequence reads: CSARVVPIRSYNEQYF. The CDR3 DNA sequence: TGCAGTGCTAGAGTCGTCCCCATCCGCTCCTACAATGAGCAGTACTTC.

This chain joins TRBV5-4 and TRBJ2-7; a possible D gene is TRBD2 (7 bases). V lost 4 bases and J lost 3, with 20 bases in between. Germline CDR1 reads SGHNT; CDR2 reads YYREEE (reference sequence). The CDR3 sequence is 16 residues long. CDR3 protein: CASSPGGSVALYEQYF. CDR3 in DNA: TGTGCCAGCAGCCCGGGGGGCTCGGTGGCGCTCTACGAGCAGTACTTC.

The chain recombines TRBV29-1 with TRBJ1-3; D call uncertain. The germline gives CDR1 SQVTM, CDR2 ANQGSEA. Trimming pared 4 bases from V and 0 bases from J, leaving 10 bases between. The CDR3 spans 14 residues. The CDR3 sequence is CSVAGRHSGNTIYF. The CDR3 nucleotides are TGCAGCGTTGCCGGCAGACACTCTGGAAACACCATATATTTT.

This clonotype was observed a few times. The chain recombines TRBV5-1 with TRBJ2-1; TRBD1 agrees at 7 bases. The germline V gene encodes CDR1 SGHRS and CDR2 YFSETQ. The CDR3 has 12 amino acids. V gave up 0 bases and J gave up 14 bases; unmatched junction bases: 5. Here the CDR3 DNA reads TGCGCCAGCAGCTTGGCGACAGGGTTAAAGTTCTTC. It is translated as CASSLATGLKFF.

This sequence joins TRBV28 and TRBJ2-7; TRBD2 aligns across 16 bases. Per germline, CDR1 MDHEN and CDR2 SYDVKM. The CDR3 has 16 residues. V was clipped by 8 bases and J by 2 bases; unmatched bases: 6. The CDR3 nucleotides are TGTGCCAGCCAAAGGGGACTAGCGGGAGGGGCCTACGAGCAGTACTTC. It specifies CASQRGLAGGAYEQYF.

V usage is TRBV27 and J usage is TRBJ2-4, with D perhaps matching TRBD2 (5 bases). The J call is in doubt because the DNA end fits TRBJ2-7 better. The CDR3 has 13 amino acids. Germline V CDR1 and CDR2: MNHEY, SMNVEV (reference sequence). CDR3 in DNA: TGTGCCAGCAGTCCCACAGCGGCGGGCGAGCAGTACTTC. Translating gives CASSPTAAGEQYF.

The CDR3 nucleotides are TGTGCCAGCAGCTCAGGACTAGCGGGAACCGGGGAGCTGTTTTTT. Translation gives CASSSGLAGTGELFF. The chain has TRBV11-2 and TRBJ2-2, with 12 bases aligning to TRBD2. Unmatched junction bases numbered 2, after V lost 4 bases and J lost 5 bases. Germline assignment: CDR1 SGHAT and CDR2 FQNNGV. The CDR3 covers 15 residues.

The chain combines TRBV5-1 with TRBJ2-7; 7 nucleotides align to TRBD2. J lost 1 base, V lost 4 bases, and 5 bases had no gene match. This CDR3 spans 14 amino acids. The germline V gene encodes CDR1 SGHRS and CDR2 YFSETQ. The CDR3 sequence: CASSRGDDSYEQYF. The CDR3, as DNA: TGCGCCAGCAGCCGGGGGGACGATTCCTACGAGCAGTACTTC.

The chain couples TRBV12-3 or TRBV12-4 to TRBJ2-6; D gene ambiguous. V was shortened by 3 bases and J by 0 bases, with 9 bases between the two germline ends. The CDR3 runs 16 residues. The CDR3 loop is CASSLRGNSGANVLTF. The CDR3 nucleotides read TGTGCCAGCAGTTTGCGTGGAAACTCTGGGGCCAACGTCCTGACTTTC.

CDR3 sequence: CASRAGGSGTDTQYF. The CDR3, as DNA: TGTGCCAGCAGGGCGGGGGGAAGCGGAACAGATACGCAGTATTTT. The chain recombines TRBV7-2 with TRBJ2-3; the match to TRBD2 covers 8 bases. The CDR3 runs to 15 residues. V was clipped by 6 bases and J by 3 bases; unmatched bases: 8. Germline assignment: CDR1 SGHTA and CDR2 FQGNSA.

This chain links TRBV28 with TRBJ2-3, with D perhaps TRBD2 (5 bases). Trimming cost V 6 bases and J 5 bases, with 9 bases left between them. The CDR3 is made up of 12 amino acids. The germline V gene encodes CDR1 MDHEN and CDR2 SYDVKM. Written as DNA, the CDR3 is TGTGCCAGCAGCTTCGGACTAGATACGCAGTATTTT. Its translation is CASSFGLDTQYF.

V usage is TRBV21-1 and J usage is TRBJ2-1; TRBD2, the table's D call, lacks a check against the DNA. TRBV21-1 is a pseudogene segment. This CDR3 contains 18 residues. The CDR3 DNA reads TGTGCCAGCAGCGCGGGGACTAGCGATTCTCGGCTCTACAATGAGCAGTTCTTC. Amino acids: CASSAGTSDSRLYNEQFF.

The chain is built from TRBV11-1 and TRBJ2-3, with 8 bases that match TRBD1. The V segment lost 6 bases and the J segment 6 bases; nucleotides outside the gene matches: 14. Germline V gene data show CDR1 as SGHAT and CDR2 as FQDESV (reference sequence). The CDR3 covers 16 residues. The CDR3 bases are TGTGCCAGCAGTTTCCCCAAGACAGGGGCGCAGGATACGCAGTATTTT. Translating gives CASSFPKTGAQDTQYF.

A few counts support this clonotype. The J gene is TRBJ2-7, the V gene TRBV7-9; D is undetermined. This CDR3 region has 14 residues. Germline CDR1 is SEHNR and CDR2 is FQNEAQ (reference sequence). V lost 6 bases, J lost 1 base, and 13 bases lay in between. CDR3: CASSLTDRSYEQYF. The DNA of the CDR3 is TGTGCCAGCAGTTTAACGGACCGTTCCTACGAGCAGTACTTC.

The chain recombines TRBV11-2 with TRBJ2-1; 10 positions agree with TRBD2. V shed 1 base, J shed 6 bases, and the junction held 9 bases outside the gene matches. CDR1 and CDR2 from the germline V gene are SGHAT and FQNNGV. This CDR3 has 17 amino acids. The DNA for the CDR3 is TGTGCCAGCAGCTTAGTGCCTAGCGGGAGAAATCGCAATGAGCAGTTCTTC. Translation gives CASSLVPSGRNRNEQFF.

The chain joins TRBV18 to TRBJ2-7; 9 bases line up with TRBD2. The CDR3 length is 20 residues. Germline V gene data show CDR1 as KGHSH and CDR2 as LQKENI. J gave up 1 base and V 1 base, and 17 bases lay outside the gene matches. The DNA for the CDR3 is TGTGCCAGCTCACCACGTTTTTTGAGTAGCGGGAGTGCTTTATCCTACGAGCAGTACTTC. It translates to CASSPRFLSSGSALSYEQYF.

The chain has TRBV28 and TRBJ2-1; 12 bases match TRBD2. Trimming cost V 7 bases and J 8 bases; bases outside gene matches: 18. The CDR3 has 18 amino acids. Looked up from germline, CDR1 is MDHEN and CDR2 is SYDVKM. CDR3 nucleotides: TGTGCCAGCATCCCTCCCCTAGCGGGAGGGCCAGTTCCCGATGAGCAGTTCTTC. Its translation is CASIPPLAGGPVPDEQFF.

The rearrangement links TRBV5-5 to TRBJ2-1; D unclear. CDR3 length: 14 amino acids. Germline V gene data show CDR1 as SGHKS and CDR2 as YYEKEE (reference sequence). V shed 2 bases and J shed 0 bases, with 6 bases lying between them. The CDR3 sequence: CASSFLLSYNEQFF. CDR3 bases: TGTGCCAGCAGCTTTTTACTCTCCTACAATGAGCAGTTCTTC.

In its sample, this clonotype was seen a few times. The rearrangement links TRBV9 to TRBJ2-3; TRBD2 matches 12 bases. This CDR3 contains 15 residues. J was trimmed by 5 bases and V by 7 bases; bases with no gene match: 8. Germline V gene data show CDR1 as SGDLS and CDR2 as YYNGEE. The CDR3 spells CASARTSGIQDTQYF. The CDR3 bases are TGTGCCAGCGCGAGGACTAGCGGGATTCAAGATACGCAGTATTTT. Combining the CDR3 with reference TRBV9 and TRBJ2-3 gives the whole variable domain DSGVTQTPKHLITATGQRVTLRCSPRSGDLSVYWYQQSLDQGLQFLIQYYNGEERAKGNILERFSAQQFPDLHSELNLSSLELGDSALYFCASARTSGIQDTQYFGPGTRLTVL.

J is TRBJ1-2 and V is TRBV10-3; D gene ambiguous. Germline V gene lookup returns CDR1 ENHRY and CDR2 SYGVKD. Trimming removed 3 bases at V and 8 bases at J, with 16 bases between. The CDR3 is 14 amino acids. The chain's CDR3 is CAISEEVRESGYTF. CDR3 nucleotides: TGTGCCATCAGTGAAGAGGTGAGGGAGAGCGGCTACACCTTC.

J is TRBJ2-7 and V is TRBV20-1; D could derive from TRBD1 or TRBD2 (5 bases each). The CDR3 sequence is 14 residues long. Germline CDR1 DFQATT, CDR2 SNEGSKA (reference sequence). V dropped 6 bases and J dropped 1 base, with 16 bases sitting between them. DNA for the CDR3: TGCAGTGCCCCGGGGCGGCCCAGTTCCTACGAGCAGTACTTC. Its protein product is CSAPGRPSSYEQYF.

The chain uses TRBV10-3 and TRBJ2-5; no clear D gene. Germline V lookup: CDR1 ENHRY, CDR2 SYGVKD. The V end lost 0 bases, the J end lost 0 bases, and 8 bases lay between the germline ends. The length of the CDR3 is 15 residues. The CDR3 bases are TGTGCCATCAGTGAGTCGGCTCCGCACCAAGAGACCCAGTACTTC. This translates into CAISESAPHQETQYF.

V and J are TRBV27 and TRBJ2-7; 7 bases fit TRBD2. V lost 7 bases, J lost 3 bases, and 6 bases stayed unmatched. The CDR3 is 13 residues long. Per the germline V gene, CDR1 is MNHEY and CDR2 is SMNVEV (reference sequence). CDR3 in amino acids: CASKREGYYEQYF. The DNA for the CDR3 is TGTGCCAGCAAGAGGGAGGGGTACTACGAGCAGTACTTC.

At least ten counts were recorded for this clonotype. The chain uses TRBV6-2 or TRBV6-3 and TRBJ2-3; the D is unclear. In germline, CDR1 is MNHEY, CDR2 SVGEGT. CDR3 size: 12 residues. V was pared by 5 bases and J by 5 bases, with 8 bases between. DNA for the CDR3: TGTGCCAGCAGTCCCGGTGGAGATACGCAGTATTTT. It encodes CASSPGGDTQYF.

This chain uses TRBV29-1 with TRBJ2-3; 11 bases align to TRBD2. The CDR3 extends over 16 amino acids. The trim removed 0 bases at V and 3 bases at J, leaving 5 bases unmatched. CDR1 is SQVTM and CDR2 is ANQGSEA in the germline V gene. CDR3 amino acids: CSVEDRLAGTTDTQYF. CDR3 bases: TGCAGCGTTGAAGACCGACTAGCGGGAACGACAGATACGCAGTATTTT.

The chain uses TRBV11-2 and TRBJ1-5; 8 nucleotides match TRBD1. The CDR3 loop spans 18 amino acids. J gave up 4 bases and V 5 bases, and 16 bases lay outside the gene matches. CDR1 is SGHAT, CDR2 FQNNGV, per germline. The CDR3 here is CASSGELQGDVINQPQHF. The CDR3 nucleotides read TGTGCCAGCAGCGGGGAGTTACAGGGGGACGTAATAAATCAGCCCCAGCATTTT. The full variable domain, with the rest looked up from reference TRBV11-2 and TRBJ1-5, is EAGVAQSPRYKIIEKRQSVAFWCNPISGHATLYWYQQILGQGPKLLIQFQNNGVVDDSQLPKDRFSAERLKGVDSTLKIQPAKLEDSAVYLCASSGELQGDVINQPQHFGDGTRLSIL.

CDR3 amino acids: CSVDLAPGAGRHGYTF. The CDR3 DNA is TGCAGCGTTGATTTGGCTCCGGGGGCGGGGAGGCATGGCTACACCTTC. The chain recombines TRBV29-1 with TRBJ1-2, with D tentatively TRBD1 (6 bases). The V and J ends lost 3 bases and 6 bases respectively, with 23 bases between them. The CDR3 runs 16 residues. Germline V gene data show CDR1 as SQVTM and CDR2 as ANQGSEA.